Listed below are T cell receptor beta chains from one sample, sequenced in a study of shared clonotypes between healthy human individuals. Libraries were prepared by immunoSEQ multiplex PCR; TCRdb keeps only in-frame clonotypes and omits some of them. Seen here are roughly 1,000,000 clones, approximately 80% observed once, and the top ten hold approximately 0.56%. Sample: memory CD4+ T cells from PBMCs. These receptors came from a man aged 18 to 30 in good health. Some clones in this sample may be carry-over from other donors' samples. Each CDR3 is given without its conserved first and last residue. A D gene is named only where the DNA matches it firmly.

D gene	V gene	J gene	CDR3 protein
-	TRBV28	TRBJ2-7	ASSLVQESYEQY
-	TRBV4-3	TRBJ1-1	ASSLTGNTEAF
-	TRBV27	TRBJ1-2	ASSLSFAPIYGYT
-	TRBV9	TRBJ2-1	ASSVEGTRPNEQF
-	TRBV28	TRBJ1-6	ASRLTVSYNSPLH
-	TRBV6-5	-	ASSPDNRETQY
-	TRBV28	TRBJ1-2	ASSFPSGYT
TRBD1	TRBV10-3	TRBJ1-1	AIREGAPTEAF
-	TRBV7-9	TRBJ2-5	ASAENQETQY
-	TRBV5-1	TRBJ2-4	ASSLVTGVVQNIQY